This T cell receptor beta chain was identified during a study of T cell responses to AZD1222 COVID-19 vaccine. Study results and limitations: Sampling that yielded the repertoires occurred only after the peak T cell response.

Germline V gene data show CDR1 as KGHSH and CDR2 as LQKENI. The V end was cut by 4 bases, the J end by 2 bases, with 12 bases between. This CDR3 spans 14 amino acids. Method: immunoSEQ multiplex PCR; TCRdb's copy keeps in-frame clones and lacks some. This sample has under 110,000 clones; approximately 89% occur once, and the top ten carry about 9.4%. Comments on this clone: Antigen specificity is unknown.

Some second doses came at about 4 weeks and others at about 12 weeks; these were pooled. Specimen: peripheral blood, collected 28 days after the second AZD1222 dose. The chain recombines TRBV18 with TRBJ2-7; TRBD2 might be the D (5 bases). This TCR was sampled from an adult who received the AZD1222 COVID-19 vaccine. CDR3 residues: CASSLASDTYEQYF. For the CDR3, the DNA is TGTGCCAGCTCACTAGCGAGCGATACCTACGAGCAGTACTTC.